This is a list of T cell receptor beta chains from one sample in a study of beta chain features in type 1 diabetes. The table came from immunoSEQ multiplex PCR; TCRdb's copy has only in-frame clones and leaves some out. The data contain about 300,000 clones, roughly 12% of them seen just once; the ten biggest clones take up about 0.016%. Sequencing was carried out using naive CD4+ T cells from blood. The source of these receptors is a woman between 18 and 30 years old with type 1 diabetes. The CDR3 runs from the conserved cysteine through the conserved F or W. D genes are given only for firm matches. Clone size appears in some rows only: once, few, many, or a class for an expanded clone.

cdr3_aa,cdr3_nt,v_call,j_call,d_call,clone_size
CASSGQGSGANVLTF,TGCGCCAGCAGCGGACAGGGGTCTGGGGCCAACGTCCTGACTTTC,TRBV5-1,TRBJ2-6,TRBD1,NA
CASSNGGSGELFF,TGTGCCAGCAGCAACGGGGGGTCCGGGGAGCTGTTTTTT,TRBV28,TRBJ2-2,TRBD2,NA
CAWARDTQTHGYTF,TGTGCCTGGGCCAGGGACACTCAAACTCATGGCTACACCTTC,TRBV30,TRBJ1-2,NA,NA
CASSSPGERNQPQHF,TGTGCCAGCAGTTCCCCGGGGGAGCGTAATCAGCCCCAGCATTTT,TRBV28,TRBJ1-5,NA,NA
CASSGGDRVTGELFF,TGTGCCAGCAGTGGAGGGGACAGGGTCACCGGGGAGCTGTTTTTT,TRBV6-6,TRBJ2-2,TRBD1,few
CASSPGGANVLTF,TGTGCCAGCAGCCCAGGAGGGGCCAACGTCCTGACTTTC,TRBV11-2,TRBJ2-6,NA,few
CASSFGQLPGYTF,TGTGCCAGCAGTTTTGGACAGCTCCCCGGCTACACCTTC,TRBV28,TRBJ1-2,NA,NA
CSAGTEETQYF,TGCAGTGCGGGGACAGAAGAGACCCAGTACTTC,TRBV20-1,TRBJ2-5,TRBD1,NA
CASSPGITGELFF,TGTGCCAGCAGCCCAGGGATCACCGGGGAGCTGTTTTTT,TRBV7-9,TRBJ2-2,NA,NA
CASSPARLAGVWETQYF,TGTGCCAGCTCACCGGCTCGCCTAGCGGGAGTGTGGGAGACCCAGTACTTC,TRBV18,TRBJ2-5,TRBD2,NA
CASSIGRGREIYGYTF,TGTGCCAGCAGCATCGGACGGGGAAGGGAAATCTATGGCTACACCTTC,TRBV11-2,TRBJ1-2,NA,few
CAWSVYPSEAFF,TGTGCCTGGAGTGTGTATCCTTCTGAAGCTTTCTTT,TRBV30,TRBJ1-1,NA,few
CASSQLLELWETQYF,TGCGCCAGCAGCCAGTTACTAGAACTCTGGGAGACCCAGTACTTC,TRBV4-1,TRBJ2-5,NA,NA
CASSHPTGGRYNEQFF,TGTGCCAGCAGCCACCCCACGGGAGGGCGATACAATGAGCAGTTCTTC,TRBV7-2,TRBJ2-1,TRBD2,NA
CASSSRTGGQPQHF,TGTGCCAGCAGTTCTAGGACAGGGGGACAGCCCCAGCATTTT,TRBV2,TRBJ1-5,TRBD1,NA
CASSTSRVPTGELFF,TGTGCCAGCAGCACCTCCCGGGTCCCCACCGGGGAGCTGTTTTTT,TRBV7-3,TRBJ2-2,NA,NA
CASSSRGTSGRNTGELFF,TGCGCCAGCAGCTCCAGGGGGACTAGCGGAAGGAACACCGGGGAGCTGTTTTTT,TRBV5-1,TRBJ2-2,TRBD2,NA
CAWSVIRGGQPQHF,TGTGCCTGGAGTGTAATTCGGGGAGGACAGCCCCAGCATTTT,TRBV30,TRBJ1-5,NA,NA
CASSWTGGDNEQFF,TGTGCCAGCAGTTGGACAGGGGGGGACAATGAGCAGTTCTTC,TRBV6-6,TRBJ2-1,TRBD1,NA
CASSYDSAYNEQFF,TGTGCCAGCAGTTACGACAGCGCCTACAATGAGCAGTTCTTC,TRBV6-6,TRBJ2-1,NA,NA
CASRQGQNTEAFF,TGTGCCAGCCGTCAGGGGCAGAACACTGAAGCTTTCTTT,TRBV18,TRBJ1-1,NA,few
CARGQGDRAFF,TGTGCCAGGGGGCAGGGGGATCGAGCTTTCTTT,TRBV2,TRBJ1-1,TRBD1,few
CASRERTSGSRTQYF,TGTGCCAGCAGGGAAAGGACTAGCGGGAGTCGTACGCAGTATTTT,TRBV2,TRBJ2-3,TRBD2,NA
CASSRNPSGSSYNEQFF,TGCGCCAGCAGCCGGAATCCTAGCGGAAGCTCCTACAATGAGCAGTTCTTC,TRBV5-1,TRBJ2-1,TRBD2,NA
CASSYSLAASYNEQFF,TGTGCCAGCAGTTACTCCCTAGCGGCCTCCTACAATGAGCAGTTCTTC,TRBV6-5,TRBJ2-1,TRBD2,few
CASSPLAPEGTDTQYF,TGCGCCAGCAGCCCTTTAGCACCCGAGGGCACAGATACGCAGTATTTT,TRBV5-1,TRBJ2-3,NA,NA
CASGTRLNTGELFF,TGTGCCAGCGGCACCCGATTGAACACCGGGGAGCTGTTTTTT,TRBV7-8,TRBJ2-2,NA,NA
CASSLGGLAGLTETQYF,TGCGCCAGCAGCTTGGGAGGACTAGCGGGGCTTACAGAGACCCAGTACTTC,TRBV5-1,TRBJ2-5,TRBD2,few
CASSQDFPGGYTF,TGTGCCAGCAGTCAGGACTTTCCCGGAGGCTACACCTTC,TRBV6-5,TRBJ1-2,NA,few
CASSLPDIGGRETQYF,TGCGCCAGCAGCTTGCCAGACATAGGGGGCCGGGAGACCCAGTACTTC,TRBV5-1,TRBJ2-5,TRBD1,NA
CASSQAGGAYNEQFF,TGTGCCAGCAGCCAAGCCGGAGGCGCCTACAATGAGCAGTTCTTC,TRBV4-2,TRBJ2-1,NA,few
CASSTQGKGYTF,TGTGCCAGCAGCACACAGGGAAAGGGCTACACCTTC,TRBV9,TRBJ1-2,NA,NA
CASSLGLAGGPGRKTQYF,TGTGCCAGCAGCCTGGGACTAGCGGGAGGGCCGGGTAGGAAGACCCAGTACTTC,TRBV11-2,TRBJ2-5,TRBD2,few
CASSILRQNTEAFF,TGTGCCAGTAGTATTCTCCGACAGAACACTGAAGCTTTCTTT,TRBV19,TRBJ1-1,NA,NA
CASRKPAGQGGTEAFF,TGTGCCAGTAGAAAACCCGCGGGACAGGGGGGCACTGAAGCTTTCTTT,TRBV19,TRBJ1-1,TRBD1,NA